This T cell receptor beta chain derives from a study of blood T cell repertoires in COVID-19. Germline loops: CDR1 LGHNA, CDR2 YSLEER. The CDR3 consists of 15 residues. V lost 3 bases to trimming and J lost 4 bases; unmatched junction nucleotides: 3. Original data processing: Researchers report that nucleated cell counts were estimated from reference gene primer amplification. Clones were sequenced by immunoSEQ multiplex PCR, and TCRdb holds only the in-frame ones, with some missing. V and J calls and clone size are given by that table; D and trimming were obtained from the DNA. This table has about 99,000 clones, 91% appearing once.

The clonotype originates from a human donor in a cohort sampled during active COVID-19. Input material: peripheral blood. The chain combines TRBV4-3 with TRBJ2-4; 10 nucleotides match TRBD2. CDR3 sequence: CASSQVAGGKNIQYF. CDR3 bases: TGCGCCAGCAGCCAGGTAGCGGGGGGTAAAAACATTCAGTACTTC.